These 13 T cell receptor beta chains share one sample of origin, sequenced in a study of CD8 T cells in ankylosing spondylitis. TCRdb re-called the 5' RACE reads with MiXCR, one entry per CDR3 protein. The table includes 300,000 to 400,000 distinct CDR3 sequences, roughly 15% detected once. Sequences were obtained from blood, either unsorted or a sorted T cell fraction (not recorded which). The receptors stem from a male donor with ankylosing spondylitis or in good health (not recorded which).

This clonotype has more than one count but fewer than ten. V and J are TRBV12-3 or TRBV12-4 and TRBJ1-6; TRBD1 might be the D (5 bases). V was clipped by 10 bases and J by 9 bases, with 22 bases between them. The CDR3 length is 15 residues. The CDR3 DNA sequence: TGTGCCACCCTGAGGGACGGCAACTTGCTTTCACCCCTCCACTTT. Encoded protein: CATLRDGNLLSPLHF.

The J gene is TRBJ2-1, the V gene TRBV11-1; 7 nucleotides line up with TRBD2. CDR3 length: 18 residues. From germline, CDR1 is SGHAT and CDR2 FQDESV (reference sequence). The J segment lost 9 bases and the V segment lost 2 bases, leaving 19 bases of the junction unmatched. The CDR3: CASSLILSSGAPLREQFF. DNA for the CDR3: TGTGCCAGCAGCTTAATCCTATCTAGCGGCGCCCCTCTCCGTGAGCAGTTCTTC.

In this sample, this clonotype turned up a few times. V is TRBV12-3 or TRBV12-4 and J is TRBJ1-5; possibly TRBD1 for D (5 bases). The CDR3 is made up of 15 amino acids. V lost 2 bases, J lost 6 bases, and 14 bases lay in between. The DNA of the CDR3 is TGTGCCAGCAGTTTATCCGGGGCAATAGGTCAGCCCCAGCATTTT. Its translation is CASSLSGAIGQPQHF.

Ten or more counts support this clonotype. This chain connects TRBV11-2 to TRBJ2-1; 10 bases are a match to TRBD1. J lost 1 base, V lost 1 base, and 10 bases had no gene match. CDR1 and CDR2 (germline): SGHAT, FQNNGV. The CDR3 has 19 residues. CDR3 sequence: CASSLGVYGQGGSYNEQFF. The CDR3 DNA reads as TGTGCCAGCAGCTTAGGGGTATACGGACAGGGGGGGTCCTACAATGAGCAGTTCTTC.

V is TRBV20-1 and J is TRBJ2-7, with 13 bases identical to TRBD2. Germline values: CDR1 DFQATT, CDR2 SNEGSKA (reference sequence). CDR3 length: 16 amino acids. V trimming: 6 bases; J trimming: 7 bases; junction bases outside the gene matches: 15. DNA for the CDR3: TGCAGTGCCCCCTTGGCCGGGACTAGCGGGGAAGGAGAGCAGTACTTC. It encodes CSAPLAGTSGEGEQYF.

This clonotype was picked up a small number of times. The CDR3 spells CAIGTRGVSYEQYF. In nucleotides, the CDR3 is TGTGCCATCGGAACTAGAGGTGTGTCCTACGAGCAGTACTTC. The rearrangement links TRBV10-3 to TRBJ2-7, with D perhaps TRBD2 (5 bases). CDR3 length equals 14 residues. V shed 8 bases and J shed 1 base, with 15 bases lying between them. CDR1 and CDR2 from the germline V gene are ENHRY and SYGVKD.

The chain links TRBV5-1 to TRBJ2-7; 8 bases are shared with TRBD2. V trimming: 0 bases; J trimming: 2 bases; junction bases outside the gene matches: 4. From germline, CDR1 is SGHRS and CDR2 YFSETQ. The length of the CDR3 is 15 residues. CDR3 region: CASSLGTSFTYEQYF. The CDR3 DNA reads as TGCGCCAGCAGCTTGGGGACTAGCTTCACCTACGAGCAGTACTTC.

The V gene is TRBV6-1, the J gene TRBJ2-1, with 11 bases matching TRBD2. Trimming at V came to 7 bases and at J to 7 bases, leaving 9 bases not matched to a gene. The CDR3 has 15 residues. Germline V gives CDR1 MNHNS, CDR2 SASEGT. CDR3 loop: CASTSLAGESNEQFF. DNA for the CDR3: TGTGCCAGCACCTCACTAGCGGGAGAGTCAAATGAGCAGTTCTTC.

This clonotype occurred a few times. V usage is TRBV4-1 and J usage is TRBJ2-3; 10 nucleotides align to TRBD1. CDR3 length: 16 amino acids. Germline V gene lookup returns CDR1 MGHRA and CDR2 YSYEKL. The V gene end was trimmed by 3 bases and the J gene end by 6 bases; junction bases not matched to a gene: 9. The DNA of the CDR3 is TGCGCCAGCAGCCATGGGGACAGGGGCCCCCGCGATACGCAGTATTTT. This encodes CASSHGDRGPRDTQYF.

This clonotype has just a few counts. The chain combines TRBV3-1 with TRBJ1-2; D remains unclear. Per the germline V gene, CDR1 is LGHDT and CDR2 is YNNKEL (reference sequence). The CDR3 is 14 residues long. V was trimmed by 5 bases and J by 2 bases, leaving 12 bases between them. CDR3 in amino acids: CASSDAGENYGYTF. DNA of the CDR3: TGTGCCAGCAGCGACGCTGGGGAGAACTATGGCTACACCTTC. Complete variable domain (other parts from reference TRBV3-1 and TRBJ1-2): DTAVSQTPKYLVTQMGNDKSIKCEQNLGHDTMYWYKQDSKKFLKIMFSYNNKELIINETVPNRFSPKSPDKAHLNLHINSLELGDSAVYFCASSDAGENYGYTFGSGTRLTVV.

This chain joins TRBV12-3 or TRBV12-4 and TRBJ2-5; 14 positions match TRBD2. The CDR3 loop spans 18 amino acids. The junction had 13 bases not matched to a gene; V was cut back by 5 bases and J by 5 bases. The CDR3 bases are TGTGCCAGCAGTCCCCTGGGACTAGCGGGGGTATTAGGGGAGACCCAGTACTTC. The encoded protein is CASSPLGLAGVLGETQYF.

This rearrangement joins TRBV10-1 to TRBJ2-3; TRBD1 matches 10 bases. V shed 2 bases, J shed 4 bases, and the junction held 6 bases outside the gene matches. The CDR3 sequence is 16 residues long. Germline V gene data show CDR1 as WNHNN and CDR2 as SYGVQD (reference sequence). The DNA of the CDR3 is TGCGCCAGCAGTGAGACCACCGGGACAGGGGCAGATACGCAGTATTTT. Encoded protein: CASSETTGTGADTQYF.

This CDR3 reads CAITGQGAGELFF. The CDR3 DNA reads as TGTGCCATAACGGGACAGGGGGCCGGGGAGCTGTTTTTT. This chain links TRBV10-3 with TRBJ2-2; 11 nucleotides line up with TRBD1. The CDR3 length is 13 residues. Germline V gene lookup returns CDR1 ENHRY and CDR2 SYGVKD. Losses at the gene ends were 9 bases for V and 6 bases for J; bases not matched to a gene: 3.